The rows below give T cell receptor beta chains drawn from one sample of a study of Ad26.COV2.S vaccination and SARS-CoV-2 variants. TCRdb's table, derived via immunoSEQ multiplex PCR, lists solely in-frame clones and lacks some. In the table there are about 400,000 clones, roughly 88% of which are singletons. This sample comprised peripheral blood, obtained in a trial of Ad26.COV2.S vaccine versus placebo. Source of these receptors: a person aged 18-65 years who received the Ad26.COV2.S COVID-19 vaccine or a placebo. Each CDR3 is given with its conserved first and last residue. The order of the fields is CDR3 protein, V gene, J gene, clone size. A row's size may be missing; if present it is once, few, many or a size class.

CDR3: CASRPRQNTGELFF
V: TRBV6-6
J: TRBJ2-2
size: .

CDR3: CACPETASGELFF
V: TRBV30
J: TRBJ2-2
size: .

CDR3: CASSLQAQWGGTEAFF
V: TRBV11-2
J: TRBJ1-1
size: .

CDR3: CATQRGINEKLFF
V: TRBV10-3
J: TRBJ1-4
size: .

CDR3: CASSGWGIYGYTF
V: TRBV6-2/TRBV6-3
J: TRBJ1-2
size: .

CDR3: CASSLGATGAPTNEKLFF
V: TRBV5-1
J: TRBJ1-4
size: .

CDR3: CASSPGGGTDTQYF
V: TRBV7-9
J: TRBJ2-3
size: once

CDR3: CSVSTSGGTDTQYF
V: TRBV29-1
J: TRBJ2-3
size: once

CDR3: CASSQEGTSYEQYF
V: TRBV4-1
J: TRBJ2-7
size: .

CDR3: CASSPRLDDEQYF
V: TRBV7-9
J: TRBJ2-7
size: once

CDR3: CASSQTGADYGYTF
V: TRBV6-5
J: TRBJ1-2
size: .

CDR3: CASSLRELQGPQHF
V: TRBV7-2
J: TRBJ1-5
size: .

CDR3: CASSLGEGNYGYTF
V: TRBV4-1
J: TRBJ1-2
size: .

CDR3: CASSFFVRHGGETQYF
V: TRBV7-8
J: TRBJ2-5
size: once

CDR3: CASSLEGSNEQFF
V: TRBV7-9
J: TRBJ2-1
size: .

CDR3: CASSQDGTISTDTQYF
V: TRBV4-3
J: TRBJ2-3
size: once

CDR3: CASSYGSGSGYGYTF
V: TRBV6-5
J: TRBJ1-2
size: .